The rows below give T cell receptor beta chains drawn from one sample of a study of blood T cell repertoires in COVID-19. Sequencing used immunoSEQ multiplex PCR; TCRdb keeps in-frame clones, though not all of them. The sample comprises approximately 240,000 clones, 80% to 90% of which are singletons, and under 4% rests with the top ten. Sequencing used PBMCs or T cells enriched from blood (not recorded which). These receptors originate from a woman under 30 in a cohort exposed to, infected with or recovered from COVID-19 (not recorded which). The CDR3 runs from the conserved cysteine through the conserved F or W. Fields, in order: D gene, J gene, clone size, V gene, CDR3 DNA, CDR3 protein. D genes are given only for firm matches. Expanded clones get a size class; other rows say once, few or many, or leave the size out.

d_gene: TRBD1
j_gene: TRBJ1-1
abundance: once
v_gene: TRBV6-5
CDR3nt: TGTGCCAGCACATCCCAGGGGGCTAGAGGCACTGAAGCTTTCTTT
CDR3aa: CASTSQGARGTEAFF

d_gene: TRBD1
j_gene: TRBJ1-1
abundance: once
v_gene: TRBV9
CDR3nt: TGTGCCAGCAGCCCACGGACAGGGGGCACTGAAGCTTTCTTT
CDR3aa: CASSPRTGGTEAFF

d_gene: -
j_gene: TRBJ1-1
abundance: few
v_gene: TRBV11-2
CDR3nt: TGTGCCAGCAGCTTTAGTAGGAACACTGAAGCTTTCTTT
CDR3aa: CASSFSRNTEAFF

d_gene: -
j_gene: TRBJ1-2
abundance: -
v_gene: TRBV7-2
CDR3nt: TGTGCCAGCAGCTTAGCCTCCTTAAACAGCTATGGCTACACCTTC
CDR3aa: CASSLASLNSYGYTF

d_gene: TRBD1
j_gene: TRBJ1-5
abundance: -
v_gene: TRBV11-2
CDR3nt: TGTGCCAGCAGCTTAGGAGGGACAGGGAGTTGGGAGCCCCAGCATTTT
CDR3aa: CASSLGGTGSWEPQHF

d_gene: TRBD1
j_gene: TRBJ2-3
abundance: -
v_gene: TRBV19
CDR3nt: TGTGCCAGTGGTCCGGGACAGGGGTTGACAGATACGCAGTATTTT
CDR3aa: CASGPGQGLTDTQYF

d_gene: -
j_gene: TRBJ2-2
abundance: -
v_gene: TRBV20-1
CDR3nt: TGCAGTGCGAGTAGCGGGAACACCGGGGAGCTGTTTTTT
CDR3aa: CSASSGNTGELFF

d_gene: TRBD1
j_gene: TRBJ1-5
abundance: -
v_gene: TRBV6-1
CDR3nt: TGTGCCAGCAGTGAAGGGGGACAGGGCTGGGGTCAGCCCCAGCATTTT
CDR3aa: CASSEGGQGWGQPQHF

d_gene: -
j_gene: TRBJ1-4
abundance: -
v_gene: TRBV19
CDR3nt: TGTGCCAGTAGTATCGAAGGGTACAGGGAAGCTAATGAAAAACTGTTTTTT
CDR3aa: CASSIEGYREANEKLFF

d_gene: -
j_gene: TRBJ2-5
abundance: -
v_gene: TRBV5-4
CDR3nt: TGTGCCAGCAGCTTGGGAGGGAGGCAAGAGACCCAGTACTTC
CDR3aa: CASSLGGRQETQYF

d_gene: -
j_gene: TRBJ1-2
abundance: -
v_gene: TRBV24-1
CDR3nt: TGTGCCACCAGTGATTTGGGGGCCCACTATGGCTACACCTTC
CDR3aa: CATSDLGAHYGYTF

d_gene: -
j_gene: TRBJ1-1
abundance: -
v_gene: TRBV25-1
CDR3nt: TGTGCCAGCACCTCCTTTTCATCACTGGCTTTCTTT
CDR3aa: CASTSFSSLAFF

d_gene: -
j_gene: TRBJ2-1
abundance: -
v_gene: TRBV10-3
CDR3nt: TGTGCCATCAGTGAGTGGAGGGAACGAACCAATGAGCAGTTCTTC
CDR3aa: CAISEWRERTNEQFF

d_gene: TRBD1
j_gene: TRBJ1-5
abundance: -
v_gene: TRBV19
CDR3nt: TGTGCCAGTAGTATCCGAGGACAGGGGAATCAGCCCCAGCATTTT
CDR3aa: CASSIRGQGNQPQHF

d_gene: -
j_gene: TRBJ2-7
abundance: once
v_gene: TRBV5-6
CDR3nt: TGTGCCAGCAGCCAACAGGGTTCGAGCTCCTACGAGCAGTACTTC
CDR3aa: CASSQQGSSSYEQYF

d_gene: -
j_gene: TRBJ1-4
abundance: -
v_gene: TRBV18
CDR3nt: TGTGCCAGCTCACCACTTCGGGACAATAAGGAAAAACTGTTTTTT
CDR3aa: CASSPLRDNKEKLFF

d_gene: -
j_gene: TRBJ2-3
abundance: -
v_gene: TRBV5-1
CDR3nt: TGCGCCAGCACCGAAACAGTCACAGATACGCAGTATTTT
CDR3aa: CASTETVTDTQYF

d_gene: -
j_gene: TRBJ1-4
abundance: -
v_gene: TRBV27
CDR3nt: TGTGCAAGTTCTACAACTAATGAAAAACTGTTTTTT
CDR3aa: CASSTTNEKLFF

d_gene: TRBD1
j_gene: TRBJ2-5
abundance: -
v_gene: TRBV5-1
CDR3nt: TGCGCCAGCAGCGATTCAGGGACAGGGATGAAGACCCAGTACTTC
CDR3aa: CASSDSGTGMKTQYF